This passage covers 9 T cell receptor beta chains from one sample sequenced in a study of spatial heterogeneity in lung cancer. TCRdb passed the 5' RACE reads through MiXCR, listing each CDR3 protein once. The data show about 85,000 distinct CDR3 sequences, with approximately 20% seen just once and 6.2% held by the top ten. Documented time point: sample taken at primary tumor resection. Material for sequencing was whole RNA from tumor, nontumor lung or frozen PBMC, left unsorted. Sequenced material: PBMCs, taken at surgery. The receptors derive from a male donor with early-stage non-small cell lung cancer.

The V and J genes are TRBV27 and TRBJ1-5; the D gene is possibly TRBD1 (6 bases). The germline V gene has CDR1 MNHEY and CDR2 SMNVEV (reference sequence). The CDR3 extends over 17 amino acids. V lost 2 bases to trimming and J lost 2 bases, with 16 bases between them. In DNA form, the CDR3 reads TGTGCCAGCAGTTTACTGGACAGTTCGATGGGCAATCAGCCCCAGCATTTT. This codes for CASSLLDSSMGNQPQHF.

The rearrangement joins TRBV15 to TRBJ2-5; D is unclear. Per the germline V gene, CDR1 is LNHNV and CDR2 is YYDKDF (reference sequence). V shed 0 bases and J shed 5 bases, with 4 bases lying between them. The CDR3 spans 12 residues. CDR3 nucleotides: TGTGCCACCAGCAGAGATTTGGAGACCCAGTACTTC. Translated: CATSRDLETQYF.

The V gene is TRBV20-1, the J gene TRBJ2-3; D not certain. Germline CDR1 is DFQATT and CDR2 is SNEGSKA (reference sequence). CDR3 length equals 13 residues. The ends were cut back, 5 bases at V and 7 bases at J, with 16 bases in the middle. The CDR3 coding sequence is TGCAGTGCTCCTTCTGAAGGGTGGAATACGCAGTATTTT. The encoded protein is CSAPSEGWNTQYF.

The chain employs TRBV28 and TRBJ2-3; 12 bases agree with TRBD2. Germline V gene lookup returns CDR1 MDHEN and CDR2 SYDVKM. This CDR3 has 15 residues. After removal of 8 bases from V and 2 bases from J, the junction contained 5 bases not matched to a gene. This CDR3 is CASHSSGRATDTQYF. CDR3 DNA: TGTGCCAGCCACTCTAGCGGGAGGGCCACAGATACGCAGTATTTT.

In this sample, this clonotype turned up a few times. The chain employs TRBV5-1 and TRBJ2-1; TRBD2 aligns across 7 bases. CDR1 and CDR2 from the germline V gene are SGHRS and YFSETQ. This CDR3 has 15 amino acids. Trimming removed 4 bases from V and 10 bases from J; junction bases left unmatched: 14. The CDR3 DNA is TGCGCCAGCAGCAGGGACGCGGGAGCCATGGAGGAGCAGTTCTTC. Translated, it gives CASSRDAGAMEEQFF.

In this sample, this clonotype turned up many times. V usage is TRBV30 and J usage is TRBJ2-7, with TRBD1 identical over 11 bases. The trim removed 6 bases at V and 3 bases at J, leaving 4 bases unmatched. CDR1 GTSNPN and CDR2 SVGIG come from the germline V gene (reference sequence). This CDR3 region has 13 residues. CDR3 in amino acids: CACRGTGGYEQYF. In nucleotides, the CDR3 is TGTGCCTGCCGCGGGACAGGGGGCTACGAGCAGTACTTC.

A few counts support this clonotype. The rearrangement links TRBV3-1 to TRBJ1-5; D not certain. The V end was cut by 1 base, the J end by 9 bases, with 16 bases between. The CDR3 spans 15 residues. The germline V gene encodes CDR1 LGHDT and CDR2 YNNKEL (reference sequence). This CDR3 reads CASSQVSRLGTPQHF. CDR3 DNA sequence: TGTGCCAGCAGCCAAGTCTCCCGGTTGGGAACGCCCCAGCATTTT.

The V call is TRBV5-4, the J call TRBJ2-5; TRBD1 matches 10 bases. CDR1 is SGHNT, CDR2 YYREEE, per germline (reference sequence). CDR3 length: 16 residues. Trimming cost V 0 bases and J 6 bases; bases outside gene matches: 8. The CDR3 nucleotides read TGTGCCAGCAGCTTGGAGCCGACAGGGGGCTTTCAGACCCAGTACTTC. Translating it yields CASSLEPTGGFQTQYF.

The chain is built from TRBV7-2 and TRBJ1-6; possible D gene TRBD1, 5 bases. The V and J ends lost 1 base and 10 bases respectively, with 11 bases between them. Germline loops: CDR1 SGHTA, CDR2 FQGNSA. CDR3 length: 14 residues. In nucleotides, the CDR3 is TGTGCCAGCAGCTTAGTCAAGGGGCACTCACCCCTCCACTTT. It is translated as CASSLVKGHSPLHF. Looking up the rest from reference TRBV7-2 and TRBJ1-6 gives the full variable domain: GAGVSQSPSNKVTEKGKDVELRCDPISGHTALYWYRQSLGQGLEFLIYFQGNSAPDKSGLPSDRFSAERTGGSVSTLTIQRTQQEDSAVYLCASSLVKGHSPLHFGNGTRLTVT.